The 21 T cell receptor beta chains listed next were all sequenced from one sample in a study of control samples from healthy donors and cancer patients. Method: immunoSEQ multiplex PCR; TCRdb's copy keeps in-frame clones and lacks some. This table has about 71,000 clones, 85% to 90% appearing once. The sequenced sample was PBMCs. The receptors shown here come from a man aged 55 to 69 with lung cancer.

The chain couples TRBV19 to TRBJ2-3, with 8 bases that match TRBD1. The germline CDR1 and CDR2 sequences are LNHDA and SQIVND (reference sequence). V lost 3 bases and J lost 0; bases outside the gene matches: 2. CDR3 length equals 15 residues. This chain's CDR3 is CASSMDRASTDTQYF. DNA of the CDR3: TGTGCCAGTAGTATGGACAGGGCGAGCACAGATACGCAGTATTTT.

This chain uses TRBV9 with TRBJ2-1; no reliable D call. From germline, CDR1 is SGDLS and CDR2 YYNGEE. The V and J ends lost 2 bases and 0 bases respectively, with 9 bases between them. CDR3 length equals 15 residues. In DNA form, the CDR3 reads TGTGCCAGCAGCGTCCGGATGAGCTCCTACAATGAGCAGTTCTTC. This encodes CASSVRMSSYNEQFF.

The chain combines TRBV7-9 with TRBJ1-5, with D maybe TRBD1 (5 bases). Trimming took off 6 bases at V and 5 bases at J, with 11 bases between the two ends. Germline V CDR1 and CDR2: SEHNR, FQNEAQ (reference sequence). The CDR3 has 13 amino acids. The CDR3 DNA sequence: TGTGCCAGCAGTCTGGGGGGGGATCAGCCCCAGCATTTT. The encoded protein is CASSLGGDQPQHF.

This chain joins TRBV19 and TRBJ2-1; either TRBD1 or TRBD2 may fit D (5 bases each). CDR1 is LNHDA, CDR2 SQIVND, per germline (reference sequence). CDR3 length: 16 residues. Trimming stripped 6 bases from V and 6 bases from J, with 21 bases between. The CDR3 region is CASSPILGWGFNEQFF. The CDR3 DNA is TGTGCCAGTAGCCCCATATTAGGATGGGGGTTCAATGAGCAGTTCTTC. Full variable domain (remainder filled in from reference TRBV19 and TRBJ2-1): DGGITQSPKYLFRKEGQNVTLSCEQNLNHDAMYWYRQDPGQGLRLIYYSQIVNDFQKGDIAEGYSVSREKKESFPLTVTSAQKNPTAFYLCASSPILGWGFNEQFFGPGTRLTVL.

V gene TRBV21-1 combines with J gene TRBJ2-7; TRBD1, the table's D call, lacks a check against the DNA. TRBV21-1 counts as a pseudogene. This CDR3 has 15 residues. Here the CDR3 reads CASLQSTGVKYEQYF. The DNA of the CDR3 is TGTGCCTCCCTCCAAAGTACAGGGGTGAAATACGAGCAGTACTTC.

This chain joins TRBV4-1 and TRBJ2-5; D could derive from TRBD1 or TRBD2 (5 bases each). This CDR3 has 16 amino acids. Germline V CDR1 and CDR2: MGHRA, YSYEKL. V was shortened by 2 bases and J by 5 bases, with 18 bases between the two germline ends. The CDR3 region has the DNA TGCGCCAGCAGCCAATCCCAGCAGGGAGATGGTGAGACCCAGTACTTC. Residues: CASSQSQQGDGETQYF.

Only one count was recorded for this clone. The J gene is TRBJ2-3, the V gene TRBV5-1; D gene unclear. This CDR3 contains 12 residues. V lost 2 bases and J 4 bases, leaving 5 bases between the germline ends. Germline V gives CDR1 SGHRS, CDR2 YFSETQ. The CDR3 reads CASSFEADTQYF. The CDR3 DNA reads as TGCGCCAGCAGCTTCGAGGCAGATACGCAGTATTTT. Full variable domain (remainder filled in from reference TRBV5-1 and TRBJ2-3): KAGVTQTPRYLIKTRGQQVTLSCSPISGHRSVSWYQQTPGQGLQFLFEYFSETQRNKGNFPGRFSGRQFSNSRSEMNVSTLELGDSALYLCASSFEADTQYFGPGTRLTVL.

This clone was seen just once. The rearrangement links TRBV18 to TRBJ1-4; the match to TRBD1 covers 11 bases. The CDR3 runs to 15 residues. V gave up 3 bases and J gave up 7 bases; unmatched junction bases: 4. The germline CDR1 and CDR2 sequences are KGHSH and LQKENI. The CDR3 nucleotides read TGTGCCAGCTCACCTCCGGGACAGGGGGTTGAAAAACTGTTTTTT. Translation gives CASSPPGQGVEKLFF.

The chain joins TRBV5-1 to TRBJ2-1, with 7 bases lining up with TRBD1. This CDR3 contains 16 residues. From germline, CDR1 is SGHRS and CDR2 YFSETQ. V shed 0 bases, J shed 1 base, and the junction held 4 bases outside the gene matches. CDR3 residues: CASSLEGQSSYNEQFF. The CDR3 DNA reads TGCGCCAGCAGCTTGGAGGGACAGTCTTCCTACAATGAGCAGTTCTTC. The full variable domain, completed using reference TRBV5-1 and TRBJ2-1, is KAGVTQTPRYLIKTRGQQVTLSCSPISGHRSVSWYQQTPGQGLQFLFEYFSETQRNKGNFPGRFSGRQFSNSRSEMNVSTLELGDSALYLCASSLEGQSSYNEQFFGPGTRLTVL.

This clone was detected only once. V usage is TRBV2 and J usage is TRBJ1-1; no definite D call. The CDR3 extends over 13 amino acids. The V gene lost 8 bases and the J gene lost 1 base, with 11 bases spanning the gap. The V gene's germline CDR1 is SNHLY and CDR2 FYNNEI. The CDR3 loop reads CASCRIQNTEAFF. CDR3 coding DNA: TGTGCCAGCTGTCGGATCCAGAACACTGAAGCTTTCTTT.

The table lists this clone with a count of one. The chain employs TRBV12-5 and TRBJ2-3; the match to TRBD1 covers 10 bases. This CDR3 comprises 15 residues. V was pared by 5 bases and J by 2 bases, with 4 bases of the junction left unmatched. Germline V CDR1 and CDR2: LGHNT, FRNRAP. CDR3 DNA sequence: TGTGCTAGTGGTCCGGGACAGGGGTTCACAGATACGCAGTATTTT. Its translation: CASGPGQGFTDTQYF.

This clone was recorded once. The rearrangement links TRBV11-3 to TRBJ2-4; D is ambiguous. This CDR3 has 16 amino acids. V shed 0 bases and J shed 0 bases, with 9 bases lying between them. CDR1 is SGHNT, CDR2 YENEEA, per germline. The CDR3 bases are TGTGCCAGCAGCTTAGATGGTGTTCTAGCCAAAAACATTCAGTACTTC. Translation: CASSLDGVLAKNIQYF.

This sequence joins TRBV24-1 and TRBJ2-3, with a weak D call TRBD1 (6 bases). Germline V gene data show CDR1 as KGHDR and CDR2 as SFDVKD. The ends were cut back, 7 bases at V and 0 bases at J, with 10 bases in the middle. The CDR3 runs to 14 residues. The CDR3 spells CATSGQRSTDTQYF. CDR3 nucleotides: TGTGCCACCAGCGGACAGAGGAGCACAGATACGCAGTATTTT.

The rearrangement joins TRBV7-2 to TRBJ2-3; possibly TRBD2 for D (5 bases). The CDR3 sequence is 14 residues long. Between the trimmed V and J ends, which lost 3 bases and 3 bases, there was a span of 10 bases. CDR1 and CDR2 (germline): SGHTA, FQGNSA. CDR3 sequence: CASSFTSGTDTQYF. The CDR3 bases are TGTGCCAGCAGCTTCACATCGGGGACAGATACGCAGTATTTT.

The V gene is TRBV7-9, the J gene TRBJ1-1; D remains ambiguous. The CDR3 contains 18 residues. Germline-derived CDR1 and CDR2 are SEHNR and FQNEAQ (reference sequence). V shed 1 base and J shed 5 bases, with 23 bases lying between them. This CDR3 is CASSLGRGDPPKGTEAFF. In DNA form, the CDR3 reads TGTGCCAGCAGCTTAGGAAGAGGCGACCCCCCCAAGGGAACTGAAGCTTTCTTT.

The V call is TRBV5-6, the J call TRBJ2-1; 8 positions agree with TRBD2. With V trimmed by 3 bases and J by 9 bases, 11 bases remained unmatched. The germline V gene has CDR1 SGHDT and CDR2 YYEEEE. The CDR3 runs 15 residues. CDR3 coding DNA: TGTGCCAGCAGCTCCCCCGGACTAGCCACCCGTGAGCAGTTCTTC. Protein: CASSSPGLATREQFF. The complete variable domain, with remaining parts taken from reference TRBV5-6 and TRBJ2-1, reads DAGVTQSPTHLIKTRGQQVTLRCSPKSGHDTVSWYQQALGQGPQFIFQYYEEEERQRGNFPDRFSGHQFPNYSSELNVNALLLGDSALYLCASSSPGLATREQFFGPGTRLTVL.

V and J are TRBV6-5 and TRBJ1-4; perhaps TRBD1 as D (5 bases). Germline V gene lookup returns CDR1 MNHEY and CDR2 SVGAGI. The V end was cut by 7 bases, the J end by 7 bases, with 10 bases between. This CDR3 contains 12 residues. This chain's CDR3 is CASTNGGEKLFF. CDR3 DNA: TGTGCCAGCACCAACGGGGGTGAAAAACTGTTTTTT.

The genes are TRBV3-1 (or the pseudogene TRBV3-2) and TRBJ2-5, with D possibly being TRBD2 (5 bases). The CDR3 extends over 15 amino acids. V lost 0 bases to trimming and J lost 3 bases, with 11 bases between them. Per germline, CDR1 LGHDT and CDR2 YNNKEL (reference sequence). CDR3 in amino acids: CASSQDRGPKETQYF. The DNA for the CDR3 is TGTGCCAGCAGCCAAGATCGCGGGCCCAAAGAGACCCAGTACTTC.

This clone turned up a few times. The chain couples TRBV7-3 to TRBJ2-1, with D perhaps TRBD1 (6 bases). This CDR3 comprises 14 residues. Germline CDR1 SGHTA, CDR2 FQGTGA. V was clipped by 2 bases and J by 9 bases, with 14 bases between them. The CDR3 region is CASSLPGRRGEQFF. In nucleotides, the CDR3 is TGTGCCAGCAGCTTACCTGGGCGCAGGGGTGAGCAGTTCTTC.

The V and J genes are TRBV30 and TRBJ1-2; D gene unclear. Germline CDR1 and CDR2: GTSNPN and SVGIG (reference sequence). V lost 0 bases and J 7 bases, leaving 12 bases between the germline ends. The CDR3 length is 13 residues. The CDR3 DNA reads TGTGCCTGGAGTGTAGTAGTGGCTGGTGGCTACACCTTC. The encoded protein is CAWSVVVAGGYTF.

This chain connects TRBV20-1 to TRBJ1-1, with no clear D. Germline V gene data show CDR1 as DFQATT and CDR2 as SNEGSKA (reference sequence). With 4 bases removed from V and 1 base from J, the gap between germline ends came to 1 base. This CDR3 spans 10 amino acids. The DNA of the CDR3 is TGCAGTGCTAAGAACACTGAAGCTTTCTTT. The encoded protein is CSAKNTEAFF.